This TCR beta chain was retrieved from a study of blood T cell repertoires in COVID-19. The CDR3 sequence is 19 residues long. Trimming took 5 bases from V and 1 from J; bases not matched to a gene: 13. CDR1 is LNHDA, CDR2 SQIVND, per germline (reference sequence). The protocol was immunoSEQ multiplex PCR, while the TCRdb copy is restricted to in-frame clones and leaves out a portion. Counted here are over 200,000 clones, approximately 90% occurring once; the ten biggest clones make up roughly 16%. Sequences were obtained from PBMCs or T cells enriched from blood (not recorded which). The clonotype originates from a young man who had recovered from COVID-19. The rearrangement uses TRBV19 and TRBJ2-6, with 8 bases aligning to TRBD1. The CDR3, as DNA: TGTGCCAGTAGTCTGGTCGGGACAGGAGCCTCGTCTGGGGCCAACGTCCTGACTTTC. This codes for CASSLVGTGASSGANVLTF.